This T cell receptor beta chain was recorded in a study of radiotherapy plus CTLA-4 blockade in lung cancer. As for the study in general: Patients showed objective responses in 18% of cases and disease control in roughly 30%.

Produced via immunoSEQ multiplex PCR; TCRdb's table is partial and in-frame only. The sample lists about 110,000 clones, approximately 80% occurring once. For this clone: Its matching antigen is unknown.

Study-level results: Reported findings show early blood T cell clone dynamics, with interferon-beta, best predicted response. In blood, TCR clones derived from the tumor expanded after radiotherapy plus ipilimumab.

Patients in the study, people with chemo-refractory metastatic non-small-cell lung cancer, received focal radiation plus ipilimumab CTLA-4 blockade. Unmatched junction bases numbered 3, after V lost 1 base and J lost 7 bases. In germline, CDR1 is SGHVS, CDR2 FQNEAQ. This CDR3 is built from 16 residues. The chain joins TRBV7-8 to TRBJ2-2; TRBD2 agrees at 13 bases. The sequencing here drew on peripheral blood, taken from a patient treated with radiotherapy plus ipilimumab. This sequence was found in a human donor with non-small cell lung cancer that progressed on radiotherapy plus ipilimumab. Some clones in this sample may be carry-over from other donors' samples. CDR3 protein: CASSLEGLAGDGELFF. CDR3 DNA: TGTGCCAGCAGCTTAGAAGGACTAGCGGGGGACGGGGAGCTGTTTTTT.